This TCR beta chain is from a study of cytomegalovirus exposure and HLA in healthy donors. In the study overall: Among 150 million to 200 million T cells, an earlier analysis found about 110 million unique TCR beta sequences. In an early release, HLA-typed donors contributed 75 million to 85 million unique TCR sequences. Study findings and constraints: CMV serostatus was the sole immune exposure information available. TCR beta V segments were, for the most part, productive about 87% or about 30% of the time in an earlier analysis.

J gave up 7 bases and V 9 bases, and 13 bases lay outside the gene matches. There are 14 residues in the CDR3. 60 Vbeta and 13 Jbeta primers were used in PCR. Profiling relied on immunoSEQ multiplex PCR, and the TCRdb table lists in-frame clones only, not all of them. The sample lists fewer than 120,000 clones, around 86% occurring once. This clone has more than one count but fewer than ten. The antigen is unknown. The chain has TRBV23-1 and TRBJ1-2, with TRBD1 matching 8 bases. TRBV23-1 counts as an open reading frame of uncertain function. Sequencing was carried out using PBMCs. This TCR derives from a man in his forties or fifties in good health and CMV-seronegative. The CDR3 here is CARQTRDRRGGYTF. CDR3 DNA sequence: TGCGCCAGACAAACCCGGGACAGGAGAGGTGGCTACACCTTC.